This TCR beta chain was recovered during a study of persistence of HIV-infected CD4 T cells. This nonspecific control used anti-CD3/anti-CD28 bead stimulation of CD4+ T cells. Responding CD4+ T cells were sorted by upregulation of both CD40 ligand and CD69. For this clone: The antigen remains unidentified.

The libraries were made with immunoSEQ version 4 in survey mode. Assay used: immunoSEQ multiplex PCR; TCRdb lists only in-frame clones, some missing. The data contain roughly 43,000 clones, more than 80% of them seen just once; the ten biggest clones take up about 0.94%. This TCR was sampled from an adult man with HIV who was CMV-seropositive. The sample consisted of CD4+ T cells sorted from PBMCs after roughly 17-hour stimulation, taken from a patient who received antiretroviral therapy.

CDR3 amino acids: CASRGQGGTEAFF. Written as DNA, the CDR3 is TGTGCCAGCAGGGGACAGGGAGGAACTGAAGCTTTCTTT. The chain uses TRBV11-3 and TRBJ1-1; 9 nucleotides match TRBD1. From germline, CDR1 is SGHNT and CDR2 YENEEA. The CDR3 extends over 13 amino acids. Trimming removed 6 bases from V and 5 bases from J; junction bases left unmatched: 4.